This TCR beta chain was observed in a study (dated by TCRdb to between 2015 and 2017). About the full investigation: The study set out to test whether tumor-infiltrating Tregs in breast cancer get recruited from blood Tregs or are instead converted in situ from other CD4+ T cell subsets.

The junction shows trimming of 4 bases on V and 3 bases on J, and the gene matches do not reach 5 bases of it. The CDR3 covers 15 residues, taking in both the cysteine and the phenylalanine. This entry keeps only the CDR3 DNA: 45 bases, framed from base 1. Summary of the overall study and its limitations: Validation in the larger cohort was restricted to a single TCR beta V-J rearrangement rather than whole repertoires. In terms of TCR gene usage, tumor memory CD4+ T cells clustered together with blood and lymph node memory CD4+ cells, as well as with lymph node naive CD4+ cells. The greatest overlap of tumor-infiltrating Treg TCR alpha and beta sequences was observed with tumor naive CD4+ T cells, followed by blood naive CD4+ T cells.

Memory CD4+ T cells were isolated as CD4+CD45RO+CD25- cells. Tregs, naive and memory CD4+ T cells from tumor, blood and ipsilateral draining lymph nodes of about five breast cancer patients underwent full-length TCR alpha and beta sequencing. Tumor tissue and lymph nodes obtained from ipsilateral axillary dissection were perfused with PBS, minced and then digested with collagenase I and hyaluronidase. Sorted cell populations were confirmed by FACS to exceed 90% purity. Full-length TCR variable regions were amplified by 5' RACE PCR with constant-region reverse primers, followed by semi-nested PCR with Nested Universal Primer A. The ReliaPrep RNA Cell Miniprep System was used to extract total RNA, which was then reverse transcribed into 5'RACE-ready cDNA with the SMARTer RACE 5'/3' Kit. Full-length TCR alpha and beta libraries were barcoded with multiplex adaptors and sequenced on an Illumina MiSeq. From the authors' description of their analysis: For each of nine subset-tissue groups, sequencing data from the five patients were combined, and the groups were compared by unsupervised clustering of TCR gene usage. The Morisita-Horn index, with shared sequences weighted by their contribution to each repertoire, was used to calculate repertoire similarity. TCRdb ran its own pipeline on the public reads, namely fastp trimming at Q25 and MiXCR clone calling, and kept in-frame beta chains. For every CDR3 protein sequence, its rows merge into one entry that carries the most common genes and DNA. It is TCRdb's table, rather than the study itself, that gives the V and J calls and clone size. This sample comprises tens of thousands of distinct CDR3 sequences, 30% of them detected only once. Approximately 4% of the sample rests with the top ten.

This clonotype was counted only a few times. This receptor's antigen is unknown. Base qualities are missing; no much larger clone stands one base away. The sequence was collected from a female donor with breast cancer. The sample consisted of tumor-infiltrating memory CD4+ T cells sorted from the breast tumor. The sample's cell subset or site label, decoded: memory CD4+ T cells, CD4+CD45RO+CD25-. The chain uses TRBV12-3 or TRBV12-4 and TRBJ2-5, and 10 bases in between align with TRBD2. The DNA sequence is given as TGTGCCAGCAGTTCAGGACTAGCGGCCAAAGAGACCCAGTACTTC. It is translated as CASSSGLAAKETQYF.